Described below is a single T cell receptor beta chain sequence and its context. Its matching antigen is unknown. With a duration under 2 months, the hyperthyroidism was newly diagnosed in patients aged 18 to 65. The data are from a study of T cells in Graves' hyperthyroidism and ophthalmopathy. Study outcomes and limitations: Most thyroid-expanded clonotypes above 0.001 were also found in blood. Ophthalmopathy could be told apart from stable hyperthyroidism with a 13 V-J model. In validation, the model predicted ophthalmopathy. These predictions came a median roughly six months before onset.

Amplified TCR beta CDR3 regions came from RNA transcripts. First-round RT-PCR with HTBI primers amplified the TCR CDR3 region. One entry per CDR3 protein results from TCRdb running MiXCR on the multiplex PCR reads. This sample has a few hundred thousand distinct CDR3 sequences, with 15% to 18% found just once. Germline V gene lookup returns CDR1 DFQATT and CDR2 SNEGSKA (reference sequence). After removal of 6 bases from V and 0 bases from J, the junction contained 6 bases not matched to a gene. The CDR3 consists of 16 residues. The chain recombines TRBV20-1 with TRBJ2-3; 13 bases agree with TRBD2. Material for sequencing was blood. This TCR was recovered from a woman aged 18-29 years with Graves' hyperthyroidism. CDR3 amino acids: CSAAGGLAGSTDTQYF. DNA of the CDR3: TGCAGTGCAGCGGGGGGACTAGCGGGAAGCACAGATACGCAGTATTTT.